The 31 T cell receptor beta chains in this list originate from one sample, sequenced in a study of cytomegalovirus exposure and HLA in healthy donors. Primers: 60 Vbeta forward and 13 Jbeta reverse. The protocol was immunoSEQ multiplex PCR, while the TCRdb copy is restricted to in-frame clones and leaves out a portion. The data contain around 210,000 clones, roughly four fifths of them singletons. The sample taken for sequencing was PBMCs. These receptors all come from a woman in her 40s in good health and CMV-seronegative.

This clone was seen a single time. The rearrangement uses TRBV13 and TRBJ1-1, with D tentatively TRBD1 (6 bases). This CDR3 region has 14 residues. Trimming took 1 base from V and 4 from J, leaving 10 bases between them. Per germline, CDR1 PRHDT and CDR2 FYEKMQ (reference sequence). The CDR3 nucleotides read TGTGCCAGCAGCTTAGCCATCAGGGGCACTGAAGCTTTCTTT. It is translated as CASSLAIRGTEAFF.

The J gene is TRBJ2-7, the V gene TRBV28, with D perhaps matching TRBD1 (6 bases). From germline, CDR1 is MDHEN and CDR2 SYDVKM. V was cut by 6 bases and J by 3 bases, with 15 bases left in between. CDR3 size: 14 residues. CDR3 nucleotides: TGTGCCAGCAGGGGACACCAAACAAACTACGAGCAGTACTTC. Amino acid sequence: CASRGHQTNYEQYF.

This chain links TRBV28 with TRBJ2-7; weak D call: TRBD2 (5 bases). The V end was cut by 4 bases, the J end by 3 bases, with 13 bases between. This CDR3 has 14 residues. The germline V gene has CDR1 MDHEN and CDR2 SYDVKM. In DNA form, the CDR3 reads TGTGCCAGCAGTTCCCAGCACCGGGGCTACGAGCAGTACTTC. Protein product: CASSSQHRGYEQYF.

This chain links TRBV27 with TRBJ2-1, with TRBD2 matching over 11 bases. Per germline, CDR1 MNHEY and CDR2 SMNVEV (reference sequence). Trimming took 7 bases from V and 6 from J; bases not matched to a gene: 2. This CDR3 has 13 residues. The chain's CDR3 is CASKLAGVNEQFF. CDR3 sequence (DNA): TGTGCCAGCAAACTAGCGGGAGTCAATGAGCAGTTCTTC.

The chain employs TRBV7-3 and TRBJ1-1; the match to TRBD1 covers 8 bases. With V trimmed by 5 bases and J by 6 bases, 8 bases remained unmatched. The CDR3 contains 14 residues. Germline V gene sequence: CDR1 SGHTA, CDR2 FQGTGA. In DNA, the CDR3 is TGTGCCAGCAGCCCCCGACAGGGGTTGGCTGAAGCTTTCTTT. It encodes CASSPRQGLAEAFF.

V and J are TRBV5-1 and TRBJ2-1; a weak D match, TRBD2 (6 bases). This CDR3 has 21 amino acids. The V and J ends lost 1 base and 1 base respectively, with 27 bases between them. Germline V gives CDR1 SGHRS, CDR2 YFSETQ. CDR3 loop: CASSLPNPQRPRRGSYNEQFF. The CDR3 nucleotides read TGCGCCAGCAGCTTGCCCAACCCCCAGAGACCCAGGAGGGGTTCCTACAATGAGCAGTTCTTC.

This rearrangement joins TRBV18 to TRBJ2-3; 9 bases fit TRBD1. The germline gives CDR1 KGHSH, CDR2 LQKENI. V gave up 5 bases and J gave up 0 bases; unmatched junction bases: 3. The CDR3 has 15 amino acids. CDR3 in amino acids: CASSRTGVSTDTQYF. The CDR3 region has the DNA TGTGCCAGCTCAAGGACAGGGGTTAGCACAGATACGCAGTATTTT.

The rearrangement uses TRBV11-2 and TRBJ2-2, with TRBD1 matching over 8 bases. The CDR3 is 14 residues long. Looked up from germline, CDR1 is SGHAT and CDR2 is FQNNGV. Unmatched junction bases numbered 6, after V lost 5 bases and J lost 7 bases. CDR3 DNA sequence: TGTGCCAGCAGCCTCGGGACAGGTAGCGGGGAGCTGTTTTTT. Its protein is CASSLGTGSGELFF.

This clone was counted a single time. The J gene is TRBJ2-7, the V gene TRBV7-2; TRBD1 aligns across 7 bases. Trimming at V came to 4 bases and at J to 7 bases, leaving 13 bases not matched to a gene. The CDR3 sequence is 15 residues long. Per the germline V gene, CDR1 is SGHTA and CDR2 is FQGNSA. The CDR3 protein is CASSSWDRPLGEQYF. In nucleotides, the CDR3 is TGTGCCAGCAGCTCTTGGGACAGACCCTTAGGAGAGCAGTACTTC.

The chain recombines TRBV30 with TRBJ2-2; possibly TRBD1 for D (6 bases). Trimming pared 8 bases from V and 2 bases from J, leaving 12 bases between. Germline lookup yields CDR1 GTSNPN and CDR2 SVGIG (reference sequence). The CDR3 extends over 13 amino acids. The CDR3 is CAATGGNTGELFF. The CDR3 region has the DNA TGTGCCGCGACAGGAGGTAACACCGGGGAGCTGTTTTTT.

The chain is built from TRBV28 and TRBJ1-1, with D perhaps TRBD1 (6 bases). CDR1 MDHEN and CDR2 SYDVKM come from the germline V gene. The CDR3 totals 13 residues. V lost 8 bases to trimming and J lost 3 bases, with 13 bases between them. The CDR3, as DNA: TGTGCCAGCTCAGGGGTCGGGGACACTGAAGCTTTCTTT. Residues: CASSGVGDTEAFF.

This clone was seen a few times. The chain uses TRBV4-1 and TRBJ1-1; no definite D call. The CDR3 consists of 14 residues. Germline-derived CDR1 and CDR2 are MGHRA and YSYEKL. V lost 3 bases and J 4 bases, leaving 12 bases between the germline ends. CDR3 residues: CASSQRDTVTEAFF. DNA for the CDR3: TGCGCCAGCAGCCAGAGGGATACGGTCACTGAAGCTTTCTTT.

The chain carries TRBV28 and TRBJ2-7; 12 bases line up with TRBD1. The J segment lost 0 bases and the V segment lost 5 bases, leaving 11 bases of the junction unmatched. The CDR3 runs to 18 residues. Germline V gene lookup returns CDR1 MDHEN and CDR2 SYDVKM. The CDR3, as DNA: TGTGCCAGCAGTGACGGGACAGGGGGCCTAATAAGCTCCTACGAGCAGTACTTC. This translates into CASSDGTGGLISSYEQYF.

In this sample, this clone turned up once. The V gene is TRBV6-5, the J gene TRBJ2-2; D is undetermined. With 0 bases removed from V and 1 base from J, the gap between germline ends came to 9 bases. CDR1 and CDR2 (germline): MNHEY, SVGAGI. The CDR3 is 16 residues long. In nucleotides, the CDR3 is TGTGCCAGCAGTTACTCGGGCAGGTGGAACACCGGGGAGCTGTTTTTT. Amino acid sequence: CASSYSGRWNTGELFF.

The chain is built from TRBV10-2 and TRBJ2-7; D gene ambiguous. CDR1 and CDR2 (germline): WSHSY, SAAADI. CDR3 length: 10 residues. Trimming left V 8 bases short and J 4 bases short, with 6 bases between. The CDR3 DNA sequence: TGCGCCAGCGGAGAATACGAGCAGTACTTC. This encodes CASGEYEQYF.

This chain links TRBV28 with TRBJ1-5, with D possibly matching TRBD1 (6 bases). This CDR3 has 13 amino acids. Per the germline V gene, CDR1 is MDHEN and CDR2 is SYDVKM. Trimming removed 7 bases from V and 11 bases from J, with 18 bases in between. CDR3 in DNA: TGTGCCAGCACGTGGCGGGGGCAGGCAGCCCAGCATTTT. Its protein product is CASTWRGQAAQHF.

The V call is TRBV11-2, the J call TRBJ1-1, with 7 positions matching TRBD1. The CDR3 extends over 16 amino acids. Per the germline V gene, CDR1 is SGHAT and CDR2 is FQNNGV. The J segment lost 1 base and the V segment lost 6 bases, leaving 11 bases of the junction unmatched. DNA of the CDR3: TGTGCCAGCAGTCCTATTAACAGGGGCGGGAACACTGAAGCTTTCTTT. Amino acids: CASSPINRGGNTEAFF.

This CDR3 is CASSLSSRQTETQYF. The CDR3 coding sequence is TGTGCCAGCAGCTTAAGCAGCCGACAGACAGAGACCCAGTACTTC. The genes are TRBV7-6 and TRBJ2-5, with D perhaps TRBD1 (5 bases). Germline V CDR1 and CDR2: SGHVS, FNYEAQ. The CDR3 consists of 15 residues. V dropped 2 bases and J dropped 4 bases, with 14 bases sitting between them.

The chain employs TRBV7-9 and TRBJ2-7; TRBD2 aligns across 12 bases. In germline, CDR1 is SEHNR, CDR2 FQNEAQ (reference sequence). Trimming cost V 5 bases and J 1 base; bases outside gene matches: 9. This CDR3 is built from 17 residues. The CDR3 sequence: CASSPGLAGPQSYEQYF. The CDR3 bases are TGTGCCAGCAGCCCTGGACTAGCGGGGCCTCAATCCTACGAGCAGTACTTC.

The J gene is TRBJ1-5, the V gene TRBV15; the match to TRBD1 covers 9 bases. V was pared by 3 bases and J by 4 bases, with 1 base of the junction left unmatched. The CDR3 length is 14 residues. The germline CDR1 and CDR2 sequences are LNHNV and YYDKDF (reference sequence). The CDR3 loop is CATSRGQGNQPQHF. As DNA, the CDR3 is TGTGCCACCAGCAGGGGACAGGGTAATCAGCCCCAGCATTTT.

The CDR3 DNA reads TGTGCCAGTAGTAACCGACTAGCGGCTTACAATGAGCAGTTCTTC. As protein: CASSNRLAAYNEQFF. The J gene is TRBJ2-1, the V gene TRBV19; 9 nucleotides line up with TRBD2. V shed 4 bases, J shed 4 bases, and the junction held 5 bases outside the gene matches. Germline V gene lookup returns CDR1 LNHDA and CDR2 SQIVND (reference sequence). The CDR3 runs 15 residues.

The rearrangement links TRBV7-3 to TRBJ2-5; TRBD2 matches at 12 bases. CDR3 length: 15 residues. The germline V gene encodes CDR1 SGHTA and CDR2 FQGTGA. After removal of 4 bases from V and 5 bases from J, the junction contained 5 bases not matched to a gene. The CDR3 DNA reads as TGTGCCAGCAGCTCCCAGGGACTAGCGGGCGAGACCCAGTACTTC. Its translation is CASSSQGLAGETQYF.

CDR3 loop: CASSGQILSYNEQFF. Written as DNA, the CDR3 is TGTGCCAGCAGCGGACAGATTTTATCCTACAATGAGCAGTTCTTC. V is TRBV9 and J is TRBJ2-1; a weak D match, TRBD1 (5 bases). The CDR3 length is 15 residues. The V end was cut by 3 bases, the J end by 1 base, with 11 bases between. Germline V gene data show CDR1 as SGDLS and CDR2 as YYNGEE.

The rearrangement uses TRBV7-9 and TRBJ2-1; 11 bases align to TRBD1. With 5 bases clipped from V and 7 bases from J, the junction kept 10 bases outside the gene matches. This CDR3 has 16 residues. Germline CDR1 SEHNR, CDR2 FQNEAQ (reference sequence). The CDR3 loop is CASSAVGQGALNEQFF. The DNA of the CDR3 is TGTGCCAGCAGCGCCGTAGGACAGGGGGCCCTAAATGAGCAGTTCTTC.

The chain joins TRBV28 to TRBJ2-1; tentatively, D is TRBD2 (5 bases). The germline gives CDR1 MDHEN, CDR2 SYDVKM. The CDR3 sequence is 16 residues long. The V end lost 2 bases, the J end lost 0 bases, and 11 bases lay between the germline ends. The CDR3 DNA sequence: TGTGCCAGCAGTTTACCCGGGGAACCCTCCTACAATGAGCAGTTCTTC. The encoded protein is CASSLPGEPSYNEQFF.

The V and J genes are TRBV7-9 and TRBJ2-1; D might be TRBD2 (5 bases). CDR3 length equals 19 residues. Per the germline V gene, CDR1 is SEHNR and CDR2 is FQNEAQ (reference sequence). The germline V and J ends were trimmed by 7 bases and 9 bases, with 34 bases remaining between them. CDR3 coding DNA: TGTGCCAGCATCTCTCCTGGTCCGGGGAACCCCCTTGTTTTCGGTGAGCAGTTCTTC. Protein: CASISPGPGNPLVFGEQFF.

The J gene is TRBJ2-7, the V gene TRBV10-2; possibly TRBD1 for D (6 bases). CDR3 length: 14 residues. The ends were cut back, 7 bases at V and 0 bases at J, with 13 bases in the middle. The germline CDR1 and CDR2 sequences are WSHSY and SAAADI. The CDR3 region has the DNA TGCGCCAGCAAGCTGGGACAAAGCTCCTACGAGCAGTACTTC. Amino acids: CASKLGQSSYEQYF.

This clone has a handful of counts. The V call is TRBV7-3, the J call TRBJ2-1; TRBD2 agrees at 11 bases. V lost 1 base, J lost 9 bases, and 8 bases stayed unmatched. CDR3 length: 16 residues. Looked up from germline, CDR1 is SGHTA and CDR2 is FQGTGA. CDR3 DNA sequence: TGTGCCAGCAGCTTAAACGTACTAGCGGGAGTCAGTGAGCAGTTCTTC. Encoded protein: CASSLNVLAGVSEQFF. The variable domain in full, with the rest retrieved from reference TRBV7-3 and TRBJ2-1, is GAGVSQTPSNKVTEKGKYVELRCDPISGHTALYWYRQSLGQGPEFLIYFQGTGAADDSGLPNDRFFAVRPEGSVSTLKIQRTERGDSAVYLCASSLNVLAGVSEQFFGPGTRLTVL.

The rearrangement uses TRBV5-1 and TRBJ1-3; 10 bases fit TRBD1. The CDR3 has 14 residues. Germline values: CDR1 SGHRS, CDR2 YFSETQ. Trimming removed 5 bases from V and 3 bases from J; junction bases left unmatched: 2. The CDR3 here is CASRTGGSGNTIYF. The CDR3 DNA is TGCGCCAGCAGGACAGGGGGCAGTGGAAACACCATATATTTT.

This clone has only one observation. The genes are TRBV19 and TRBJ2-1; 8 bases fit TRBD2. This CDR3 contains 14 residues. The trim removed 5 bases at V and 10 bases at J, leaving 10 bases unmatched. The germline CDR1 and CDR2 sequences are LNHDA and SQIVND (reference sequence). The DNA of the CDR3 is TGTGCCAGTAGTCTACAAGGTAGCGGGATAGAGCAGTTCTTC. Amino acids: CASSLQGSGIEQFF.

The rearrangement joins TRBV12-5 to TRBJ1-1; D is perhaps TRBD1 (6 bases). The V and J ends lost 3 bases and 1 base respectively, with 12 bases between them. From germline, CDR1 is LGHNT and CDR2 FRNRAP. This CDR3 contains 15 residues. CDR3: CASGFSGHSNTEAFF. The CDR3 DNA sequence: TGTGCTAGTGGTTTTTCGGGACATTCGAACACTGAAGCTTTCTTT.